These T cell receptor beta chains were read from a single sample in a study of T cell responses to AZD1222 COVID-19 vaccine. Assay: immunoSEQ multiplex PCR; the TCRdb copy retains only in-frame clones and omits some. The data show 150,000 or so clones, with 90% seen just once and over 1.2% held by the top ten. The source material was peripheral blood, sampled 28 days after the second AZD1222 dose. The receptor set was obtained from an adult who received the AZD1222 COVID-19 vaccine. Each CDR3 is given with its conserved first and last residue. D genes are given only for firm matches. For some rows the clone size is stated as once, few or many, or as a class when expanded; others skip it.

.	TRBV7-9	TRBJ1-2	.	CASSPGPNYGYTF	TGTGCCAGCAGCCCGGGCCCAAACTATGGCTACACCTTC
.	TRBV19	TRBJ1-4	.	CASSIEPQGTNEKLFF	TGTGCCAGTAGTATAGAACCCCAGGGGACTAATGAAAAACTGTTTTTT
.	TRBV5-1	TRBJ1-5	.	CASSLGDLPNQPQHF	TGCGCCAGCAGCTTGGGGGACCTACCCAATCAGCCCCAGCATTTT
.	TRBV4-1	TRBJ2-7	TRBD2	CASSQGNIVSGRTYEQYF	TGCGCCAGCAGCCAAGGAAATATCGTCAGCGGGAGGACCTACGAGCAGTACTTC
once	TRBV30	TRBJ1-2	TRBD1	CAWTRDRTHYGYTF	TGTGCCTGGACGCGGGACAGGACACACTATGGCTACACCTTC
.	TRBV30	TRBJ2-1	TRBD1	CAFGTGDRNEQFF	TGTGCCTTCGGGACAGGGGACAGAAATGAGCAGTTCTTC
once	TRBV18	TRBJ1-2	.	CASSPYPVSGYTF	TGTGCCAGCTCACCATACCCGGTTAGTGGCTACACCTTC
.	TRBV12-5	TRBJ1-1	.	CASGQGNTEAFF	TGTGCTAGTGGCCAGGGGAACACTGAAGCTTTCTTT
.	TRBV27	TRBJ2-7	.	CASSFVERSEQYF	TGTGCCAGCAGTTTTGTGGAGAGGAGCGAGCAGTACTTC
.	TRBV24-1	TRBJ2-4	.	CATSDQGIQYF	TGTGCCACCAGTGATCAGGGAATTCAGTACTTC
.	TRBV24-1	TRBJ2-5	TRBD1	CATSGAGGRETQYF	TGTGCCACCAGTGGTGCAGGGGGCCGGGAGACCCAGTACTTC
.	TRBV5-1	TRBJ1-2	.	CASSSGTPNNYGYTF	TGCGCCAGCAGCTCCGGGACACCAAATAACTATGGCTACACCTTC
.	TRBV5-6	TRBJ2-1	TRBD2	CASSWRSSGYNEQFF	TGTGCCAGCAGCTGGCGCTCTAGCGGATACAATGAGCAGTTCTTC
.	TRBV5-1	TRBJ2-4	TRBD1	CASSLSTGLAKNIQYF	TGCGCCAGCAGCTTATCGACAGGGTTAGCCAAAAACATTCAGTACTTC
.	TRBV3-1/TRBV3-2	TRBJ2-3	.	CASSQDHADTQYF	TGTGCCAGCAGCCAAGATCACGCAGATACGCAGTATTTT
.	TRBV11-1	TRBJ2-4	.	CASSHYRAKNIQYF	TGTGCCAGCAGCCACTACCGGGCCAAAAACATTCAGTACTTC
.	TRBV7-3	TRBJ1-1	.	CASSLSQNTEAFF	TGTGCCAGCAGCTTATCGCAGAACACTGAAGCTTTCTTT
.	TRBV6-2/TRBV6-3	TRBJ2-3	.	CASSYSRLADTQYF	TGTGCCAGCAGTTACTCGAGATTAGCAGATACGCAGTATTTT